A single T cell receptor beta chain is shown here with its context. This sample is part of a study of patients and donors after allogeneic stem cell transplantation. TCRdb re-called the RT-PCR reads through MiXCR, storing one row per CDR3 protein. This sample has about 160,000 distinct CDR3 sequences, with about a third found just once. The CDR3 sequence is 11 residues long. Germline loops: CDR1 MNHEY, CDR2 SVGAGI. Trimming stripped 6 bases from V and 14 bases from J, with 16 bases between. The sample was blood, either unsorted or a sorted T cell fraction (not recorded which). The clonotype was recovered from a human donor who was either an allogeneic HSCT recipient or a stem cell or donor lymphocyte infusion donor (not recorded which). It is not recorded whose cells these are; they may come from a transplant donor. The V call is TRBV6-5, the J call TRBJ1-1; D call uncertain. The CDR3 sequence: CASSPGPSLFF. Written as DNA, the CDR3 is TGTGCCAGCAGCCCGGGCCCCTCCCTCTTCTTT.